One and the same sample provided the 4 T cell receptor beta chains below, sequenced in a study of T cells in Graves' hyperthyroidism and ophthalmopathy. Using RNA transcripts as the source, TCR beta CDR3 regions were amplified. Carried out on the TCR CDR3, a first-round RT-PCR used the HTBI primer set. TCRdb reprocessed the multiplex PCR reads with MiXCR, giving one entry per CDR3 protein. Seen here are around 190,000 distinct CDR3 sequences, about a sixth observed once, and the top ten hold over 45%. Input material: blood. The receptors come from a woman aged 50 to 60 with Graves' hyperthyroidism.

This clonotype was seen many times. V is TRBV24-1 and J is TRBJ2-3; 11 bases align to TRBD2. Germline-derived CDR1 and CDR2 are KGHDR and SFDVKD. The J segment lost 2 bases and the V segment lost 3 bases, leaving 6 bases of the junction unmatched. This CDR3 is 17 amino acids long. Written as DNA, the CDR3 is TGTGCCACCAGTGATCGTACTAGCGGGAGATACACAGATACGCAGTATTTT. It specifies CATSDRTSGRYTDTQYF.

In this sample, this clonotype turned up many times. This rearrangement joins TRBV20-1 to TRBJ2-7; D is ambiguous. The CDR3 contains 13 residues. Germline lookup yields CDR1 DFQATT and CDR2 SNEGSKA (reference sequence). V gave up 1 base and J gave up 0 bases, with 7 bases separating them. CDR3 bases: TGCAGTGCTAGAGGAGGCTACTCCTACGAGCAGTACTTC. This codes for CSARGGYSYEQYF.

This clonotype was detected only a few times. The chain has TRBV19 and TRBJ2-3, with TRBD2 matching over 13 bases. The CDR3 has 15 residues. V lost 7 bases, J lost 2 bases, and 3 bases stayed unmatched. The germline V gene encodes CDR1 LNHDA and CDR2 SQIVND (reference sequence). The CDR3 nucleotides read TGTGCCAGTACTGGGACTAGCGGGAACACAGATACGCAGTATTTT. Its protein is CASTGTSGNTDTQYF.

This clonotype appeared a few times. In DNA, the CDR3 is TGTGCCAGCAGCCCACCGACCTCCGGTGGGCTCTCCTACAATGAGCAGTTCTTC. Its protein product is CASSPPTSGGLSYNEQFF. The V call is TRBV7-6, the J call TRBJ2-1; D is unclear. The CDR3 covers 18 residues. The V end was cut by 5 bases, the J end by 0 bases, with 20 bases between. Germline CDR1 SGHVS, CDR2 FNYEAQ.